The 27 T cell receptor beta chains below were found in one sample sequenced in a study of blood T cell repertoires in COVID-19. Generated by immunoSEQ multiplex PCR, the TCRdb table keeps only in-frame clones and is missing some. The sample lists over 120,000 clones, 70% to 90% occurring once. Sequencing was carried out using peripheral blood. The receptor source for this set is a man in his 70s with acute or convalescent COVID-19.

In this sample, this clone turned up once. The CDR3 here is CASSLLYRNTIYF. The CDR3 nucleotides read TGTGCCAGCAGTTTACTCTACCGAAACACCATATATTTT. This rearrangement joins TRBV12-3 or TRBV12-4 to TRBJ1-3; no clear D. V lost 2 bases, J lost 5 bases, and 7 bases lay in between. This CDR3 has 13 amino acids.

This chain links TRBV11-2 with TRBJ2-4; 8 bases agree with TRBD2. This CDR3 region has 18 residues. Per the germline V gene, CDR1 is SGHAT and CDR2 is FQNNGV. The J segment lost 0 bases and the V segment lost 4 bases, leaving 11 bases of the junction unmatched. CDR3 loop: CASSYRAEREGAKNIQYF. The CDR3, as DNA: TGTGCCAGCAGCTATAGAGCCGAACGGGAGGGAGCCAAAAACATTCAGTACTTC.

The chain combines TRBV27 with TRBJ2-7; 7 bases are a match to TRBD1. The CDR3 is 11 amino acids. The J segment lost 5 bases and the V segment lost 11 bases, leaving 6 bases of the junction unmatched. Looked up from germline, CDR1 is MNHEY and CDR2 is SMNVEV (reference sequence). CDR3 nucleotide sequence: TGTGCCCTAGGGACAGTCCACGAGCAGTACTTC. Translated, it gives CALGTVHEQYF.

Turning to this clone: The DNA is omitted, as the CDR3 cannot be located on it reliably, and the CDR3 follows TCRdb's listing. This chain joins TRBV7-9 and TRBJ2-7; no check of the table's D call, TRBD1, against the DNA was made. With termini counted, the CDR3 has 16 amino acids. Per the germline V gene, CDR1 is SEHNR and CDR2 is FQNEAQ (reference sequence). CDR3 region: CASSLFGSGQGDEKYF.

The genes are TRBV19 and TRBJ1-2; TRBD1 matches 10 bases. The V gene end was trimmed by 3 bases and the J gene end by 10 bases; junction bases not matched to a gene: 5. Germline V CDR1 and CDR2: LNHDA, SQIVND (reference sequence). The CDR3 extends over 13 amino acids. The CDR3 here is CASSIPGQGTYTF. CDR3 sequence (DNA): TGTGCCAGTAGTATCCCGGGACAGGGGACCTACACCTTC.

V usage is TRBV3-1 (or the pseudogene TRBV3-2) and J usage is TRBJ2-3, with D perhaps matching TRBD2 (6 bases). Germline V CDR1 and CDR2: LGHDT, YNNKEL (reference sequence). The CDR3 is 14 residues long. V lost 4 bases, J lost 7 bases, and 15 bases lay in between. The CDR3 nucleotides read TGTGCCAGCAGCCTTGGGAGGCCTCCGAATACGCAGTATTTT. This translates into CASSLGRPPNTQYF.

This clone has more than one count but fewer than ten. V and J are TRBV5-1 and TRBJ1-6, with D perhaps TRBD1 (6 bases). V was clipped by 2 bases and J by 5 bases, with 11 bases between them. CDR3 length: 15 amino acids. CDR1 is SGHRS, CDR2 YFSETQ, per germline. The CDR3 reads CASSFLAGDNSPLHF. In nucleotides, the CDR3 is TGCGCCAGCAGCTTTTTGGCAGGGGATAATTCACCCCTCCACTTT.

V gene TRBV9 combines with J gene TRBJ1-6; 9 nucleotides match TRBD1. The trim removed 0 bases at V and 10 bases at J, leaving 2 bases unmatched. The germline CDR1 and CDR2 sequences are SGDLS and YYNGEE. The CDR3 contains 14 residues. CDR3 sequence reads: CASSVEDRGSPLHF. CDR3 DNA: TGTGCCAGCAGCGTAGAGGACAGGGGATCACCCCTCCACTTT.

The chain combines TRBV11-2 with TRBJ1-2, with 9 nucleotides matching TRBD1. This CDR3 region has 14 residues. Germline-derived CDR1 and CDR2 are SGHAT and FQNNGV. After removal of 3 bases from V and 8 bases from J, the junction contained 7 bases not matched to a gene. CDR3 sequence reads: CASSFRDRDFGYTF. CDR3 DNA sequence: TGTGCCAGCAGCTTTCGGGACAGGGACTTCGGCTACACCTTC.

A word on this clone: It is unclear where the CDR3 begins or ends on the DNA, so no DNA is shown, and the CDR3 is as TCRdb lists it. The gene calls are TRBV28 and TRBJ2-7; no check of the table's D call, TRBD2, against the DNA was made. CDR1 MDHEN and CDR2 SYDVKM come from the germline V gene. The CDR3 is 15 residues long, counting both termini. The CDR3 loop is CASSLGTGGTYEQYF.

The V and J genes are TRBV7-2 and TRBJ2-5; weak D call: TRBD2 (7 bases). CDR3 length: 13 amino acids. The V gene lost 3 bases and the J gene lost 5 bases, with 10 bases spanning the gap. Germline CDR1 and CDR2: SGHTA and FQGNSA. The CDR3 sequence: CASSLEGGETQYF. The CDR3 nucleotides are TGTGCCAGCAGCTTGGAGGGGGGGGAGACCCAGTACTTC.

The J gene is TRBJ1-1, the V gene TRBV4-1; weak D call: TRBD1 (5 bases). The CDR3 totals 15 residues. Per the germline V gene, CDR1 is MGHRA and CDR2 is YSYEKL. Trimming removed 0 bases from V and 1 base from J, with 9 bases in between. The CDR3 protein is CASSQDGHPNTEAFF. CDR3 nucleotides: TGCGCCAGCAGCCAAGATGGACACCCGAACACTGAAGCTTTCTTT.

This rearrangement joins TRBV7-8 to TRBJ1-5; 7 nucleotides match TRBD1. Unmatched junction bases numbered 8, after V lost 5 bases and J lost 4 bases. The CDR3 is made up of 15 amino acids. Germline lookup yields CDR1 SGHVS and CDR2 FQNEAQ. The CDR3 spells CASSIRQGGNQPQHF. CDR3 sequence (DNA): TGTGCCAGCAGCATCAGACAGGGTGGTAATCAGCCCCAGCATTTT.

J is TRBJ1-5 and V is TRBV27, with D uncertain. Trimming pared 4 bases from V and 6 bases from J, leaving 10 bases between. Germline-derived CDR1 and CDR2 are MNHEY and SMNVEV (reference sequence). This CDR3 has 13 amino acids. This CDR3 is CASSSAGGQPQHF. Written as DNA, the CDR3 is TGTGCCAGCAGTTCAGCGGGTGGTCAGCCCCAGCATTTT.

The CDR3 region has the DNA TGTGCCAGTAGGACGGGCTACAATGAGCAGTTCTTC. The encoded protein is CASRTGYNEQFF. The rearrangement links TRBV19 to TRBJ2-1; no definite D call. This CDR3 is built from 12 residues. Germline values: CDR1 LNHDA, CDR2 SQIVND (reference sequence). V was pared by 6 bases and J by 3 bases, with 6 bases between.

The chain couples TRBV6-5 to TRBJ1-1, with 9 positions matching TRBD1. J gave up 1 base and V 5 bases, and 5 bases lay outside the gene matches. This CDR3 is built from 15 residues. Germline-derived CDR1 and CDR2 are MNHEY and SVGAGI. CDR3 protein: CASSTGGARNTEAFF. DNA for the CDR3: TGTGCCAGCAGTACAGGGGGCGCGAGGAACACTGAAGCTTTCTTT.

This clone has only a few counts. J is TRBJ2-3 and V is TRBV5-4, with D possibly matching TRBD2 (5 bases). Looked up from germline, CDR1 is SGHNT and CDR2 is YYREEE (reference sequence). CDR3 length: 15 residues. Between the trimmed V and J ends, which lost 2 bases and 1 base, there was a span of 11 bases. CDR3 DNA: TGTGCCAGCAGCTTCATGGACTCCCGCACAGATACGCAGTATTTT. Its protein product is CASSFMDSRTDTQYF.

The CDR3 spells CAVLYSNQPQHF. The DNA for the CDR3 is TGTGCAGTGCTATATAGCAATCAGCCCCAGCATTTT. V gene TRBV6-5 combines with J gene TRBJ1-5; D ambiguous. The CDR3 is 12 residues long. The germline V gene encodes CDR1 MNHEY and CDR2 SVGAGI.

This chain joins TRBV12-3 or TRBV12-4 and TRBJ2-2; D uncertain. The length of the CDR3 is 13 residues. Trimming left V 1 base short and J 8 bases short, with 8 bases between. The CDR3 DNA reads as TGTGCCAGCAGTTTAGGACACCTTGGGGAGCTGTTTTTT. Translation: CASSLGHLGELFF.

The V and J genes are TRBV19 and TRBJ1-5; TRBD1 matches at 7 bases. Per the germline V gene, CDR1 is LNHDA and CDR2 is SQIVND (reference sequence). The length of the CDR3 is 15 residues. Trimming at V came to 7 bases and at J to 2 bases, leaving 8 bases not matched to a gene. The CDR3, as DNA: TGTGCCAGTAAACCGGACAGGTCCCGCAATCAGCCCCAGCATTTT. Translation: CASKPDRSRNQPQHF.

This chain links TRBV14 with TRBJ2-1; 9 nucleotides line up with TRBD1. In germline, CDR1 is SGHDN, CDR2 FVKESK. Trimming cost V 1 base and J 1 base; bases outside gene matches: 8. The CDR3 extends over 18 amino acids. The CDR3 region has the DNA TGTGCCAGCAGCCAAGCCGGGACAGGGAGATTGTCCTACAATGAGCAGTTCTTC. Translated, it gives CASSQAGTGRLSYNEQFF.

The rearrangement joins TRBV29-1 to TRBJ1-2, with D perhaps TRBD1 (6 bases). The CDR3 extends over 14 amino acids. V lost 6 bases to trimming and J lost 4 bases, with 18 bases between them. CDR1 SQVTM and CDR2 ANQGSEA come from the germline V gene. CDR3: CSVPRTASTYGYTF. CDR3 coding DNA: TGCAGCGTCCCCCGGACAGCGTCCACCTATGGCTACACCTTC.

The genes are TRBV7-9 and TRBJ2-7; 7 bases line up with TRBD1. Germline V CDR1 and CDR2: SEHNR, FQNEAQ (reference sequence). Losses at the gene ends were 1 base for V and 2 bases for J; bases not matched to a gene: 11. This CDR3 has 17 residues. The CDR3 reads CASSLVLGTAPTYEQYF. The CDR3 nucleotides are TGTGCCAGCAGCTTAGTGTTAGGGACAGCCCCAACCTACGAGCAGTACTTC.

The CDR3 sequence is CASADRANTGELFF. The CDR3 nucleotides read TGCGCCAGTGCAGACAGGGCGAACACCGGGGAGCTGTTTTTT. The chain joins TRBV5-1 to TRBJ2-2; 7 nucleotides line up with TRBD1. CDR1 SGHRS and CDR2 YFSETQ come from the germline V gene. CDR3 size: 14 residues. V shed 8 bases, J shed 0 bases, and the junction held 4 bases outside the gene matches.

The chain recombines TRBV5-1 with TRBJ1-1; D is perhaps TRBD1 (5 bases). The CDR3 sequence is 13 residues long. Germline loops: CDR1 SGHRS, CDR2 YFSETQ. V was clipped by 2 bases and J by 8 bases, with 13 bases between them. CDR3 coding DNA: TGCGCCAGCAGCTTAAATTGGGGGGAGGAAGCTTTCTTT. This encodes CASSLNWGEEAFF. Drawing the rest from reference TRBV5-1 and TRBJ1-1, the complete variable domain is KAGVTQTPRYLIKTRGQQVTLSCSPISGHRSVSWYQQTPGQGLQFLFEYFSETQRNKGNFPGRFSGRQFSNSRSEMNVSTLELGDSALYLCASSLNWGEEAFFGQGTRLTVV.

The chain employs TRBV10-3 and TRBJ1-1; tentative D call: TRBD1 (5 bases). Trimming took off 0 bases at V and 7 bases at J, with 12 bases between the two ends. This CDR3 comprises 14 residues. Germline CDR1 reads ENHRY; CDR2 reads SYGVKD. CDR3 in DNA: TGTGCCATCAGTGAGTCGGGGACTCGAGGTGAAGCTTTCTTT. Translating gives CAISESGTRGEAFF.

This clone was detected once. The V call is TRBV10-2, the J call TRBJ2-7; 13 bases are shared with TRBD2. J was trimmed by 1 base and V by 8 bases; bases with no gene match: 2. The CDR3 has 14 residues. Germline assignment: CDR1 WSHSY and CDR2 SAAADI. The CDR3 region is CASGLAGVSYEQYF. CDR3 nucleotides: TGCGCCAGCGGACTAGCGGGAGTTTCCTACGAGCAGTACTTC.